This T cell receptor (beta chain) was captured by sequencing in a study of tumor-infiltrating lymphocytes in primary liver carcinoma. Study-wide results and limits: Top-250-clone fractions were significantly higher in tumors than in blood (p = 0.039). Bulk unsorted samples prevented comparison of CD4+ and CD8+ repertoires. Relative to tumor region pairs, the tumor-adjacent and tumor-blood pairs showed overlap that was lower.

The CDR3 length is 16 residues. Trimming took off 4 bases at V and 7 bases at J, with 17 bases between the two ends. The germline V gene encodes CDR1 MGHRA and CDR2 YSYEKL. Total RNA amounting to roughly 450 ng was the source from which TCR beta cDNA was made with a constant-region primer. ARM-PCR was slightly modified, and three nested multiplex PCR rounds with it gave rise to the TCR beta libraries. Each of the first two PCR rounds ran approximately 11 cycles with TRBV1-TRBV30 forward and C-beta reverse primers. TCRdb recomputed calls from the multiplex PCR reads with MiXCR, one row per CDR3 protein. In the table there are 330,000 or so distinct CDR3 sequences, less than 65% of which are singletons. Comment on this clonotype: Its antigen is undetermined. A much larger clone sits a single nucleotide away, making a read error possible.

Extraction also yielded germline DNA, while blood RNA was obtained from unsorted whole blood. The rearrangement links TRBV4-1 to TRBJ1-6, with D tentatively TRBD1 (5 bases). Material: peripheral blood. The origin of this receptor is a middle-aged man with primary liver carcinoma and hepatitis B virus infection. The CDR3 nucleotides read TGCGCCAGCAGCCGAGAAGTCAGGGTGGCGAATTCACCCCTCCACTTT. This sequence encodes CASSREVRVANSPLHF.